The 12 T cell receptor beta chains below all came from one sample that was sequenced in a study of regulatory T cells in long-lasting Graves disease. Time point given: persistent/refractory GD, antithyroid drugs over 5 years with positive TRAb. Preparation of the TCR library used RNA extracted from PBMCs. CDR3 regions were amplified by Arm-PCR using iRepertoire HTBI primers to build TCR beta libraries. TCRdb re-analysed the multiplex PCR reads in MiXCR, keeping a single row per CDR3 protein. The sample yields 400,000 to 500,000 distinct CDR3 sequences, approximately 22% seen once. Sequencing was performed on peripheral blood mononuclear cells (PBMCs), taken when the disease was refractory, from a patient treated with antithyroid drugs. These receptors were collected from a female donor with Graves disease.

This clonotype was seen many times. The chain combines TRBV3-1 with TRBJ1-1; TRBD1 matches 7 bases. The CDR3 runs to 15 residues. The germline V gene has CDR1 LGHDT and CDR2 YNNKEL (reference sequence). The J segment lost 6 bases and the V segment lost 0 bases, leaving 7 bases of the junction unmatched. The CDR3 DNA reads as TGTGCCAGCAGCCAAGATGGGGGGACAGCTTCTGAAGCTTTCTTT. Translation gives CASSQDGGTASEAFF. The full variable domain, in which reference TRBV3-1 and TRBJ1-1 provide the parts outside the CDR3, is DTAVSQTPKYLVTQMGNDKSIKCEQNLGHDTMYWYKQDSKKFLKIMFSYNNKELIINETVPNRFSPKSPDKAHLNLHINSLELGDSAVYFCASSQDGGTASEAFFGQGTRLTVV.

This clonotype came up a few times. This chain connects TRBV28 to TRBJ2-7; D unresolved. Trimming left V 6 bases short and J 6 bases short, with 9 bases between. The CDR3 loop spans 11 amino acids. Per the germline V gene, CDR1 is MDHEN and CDR2 is SYDVKM. CDR3 region: CASRDSSEQYF. The CDR3 DNA sequence: TGTGCCAGCAGAGACTCATCCGAGCAGTACTTC.

This clonotype was detected many times. The V call is TRBV5-5, the J call TRBJ2-7; D may be TRBD2 (5 bases). Per germline, CDR1 SGHKS and CDR2 YYEKEE (reference sequence). This CDR3 has 11 amino acids. Trimming pared 7 bases from V and 0 bases from J, leaving 5 bases between. The chain's CDR3 is CASGSSYEQYF. CDR3 sequence (DNA): TGTGCCAGCGGGAGCTCCTACGAGCAGTACTTC.

This clonotype was seen many times. The chain links TRBV6-9 to TRBJ2-7, with 10 positions matching TRBD2. CDR1 and CDR2 (germline): MNHGY, SVAAGI. Trimming cost V 3 bases and J 6 bases; bases outside gene matches: 5. CDR3 length equals 14 residues. CDR3 protein: CASSYVAGGSEQYF. In nucleotides, the CDR3 is TGTGCCAGCAGTTACGTAGCGGGAGGTAGCGAGCAGTACTTC.

This clonotype was detected ten times or more. The chain links TRBV28 to TRBJ2-7; D gene unclear. Per the germline V gene, CDR1 is MDHEN and CDR2 is SYDVKM. This CDR3 has 14 amino acids. Trimming cost V 5 bases and J 0 bases, with 11 bases left between them. CDR3 sequence: CASSTPQHSYEQYF. Written as DNA, the CDR3 is TGTGCCAGCAGTACCCCACAGCACTCCTACGAGCAGTACTTC.

The genes are TRBV29-1 and TRBJ2-2, with D perhaps TRBD2 (6 bases). This CDR3 is built from 12 residues. V lost 3 bases and J lost 6, with 8 bases in between. Per the germline V gene, CDR1 is SQVTM and CDR2 is ANQGSEA. CDR3 nucleotide sequence: TGCAGCGTTGAGGGGACTCCCGGGGAGCTGTTTTTT. It encodes CSVEGTPGELFF.

This clonotype was detected ten times or more. The chain uses TRBV28 and TRBJ2-7; 8 bases map to TRBD1. The trim removed 8 bases at V and 7 bases at J, leaving 22 bases unmatched. The CDR3 spans 17 residues. In germline, CDR1 is MDHEN, CDR2 SYDVKM. The CDR3 DNA sequence: TGTGCCAGCTCAACCTGGGAACGCGGACAGGGTTATGAAGAGCAGTACTTC. The encoded protein is CASSTWERGQGYEEQYF.

CDR3 bases: TGTGCCAGCAGCCAACAGGGGGCGCGAAATCAGCCCCAGCATTTT. Its translation: CASSQQGARNQPQHF. This rearrangement joins TRBV3-1 to TRBJ1-5; 8 positions match TRBD1. This CDR3 comprises 15 residues. Germline assignment: CDR1 LGHDT and CDR2 YNNKEL (reference sequence). V trimming: 2 bases; J trimming: 4 bases; junction bases outside the gene matches: 4.

The chain combines TRBV30 with TRBJ2-1; 10 bases match TRBD2. V lost 7 bases and J lost 5; bases outside the gene matches: 5. Germline V CDR1 and CDR2: GTSNPN, SVGIG (reference sequence). The CDR3 loop spans 13 amino acids. CDR3 nucleotide sequence: TGTGCCTCAAGCGGGAGGGGTCACAATGAGCAGTTCTTC. Protein: CASSGRGHNEQFF.

The V gene is TRBV6-5, the J gene TRBJ1-5; 7 nucleotides match TRBD1. CDR1 is MNHEY and CDR2 is SVGAGI in the germline V gene. The CDR3 consists of 17 residues. V lost 1 base to trimming and J lost 3 bases; unmatched junction nucleotides: 9. The CDR3 protein is CASSYFQQGPDNQPQHF. The CDR3 region has the DNA TGTGCCAGCAGTTACTTTCAACAGGGGCCAGACAATCAGCCCCAGCATTTT.

Notes on this clonotype: A read error is possible here, since a much larger clone lies one base away. The CDR3 end shows no conserved phenylalanine or tryptophan, and so a read error is likely. The chain employs TRBV6-1 and TRBJ2-5; D is undetermined. Trimming took off 8 bases at V and 1 base at J, with 2 bases between the two ends. This CDR3 region has 10 residues. Germline CDR1 MNHNS, CDR2 SASEGT. The CDR3 is CASFQETQYS. The CDR3 coding sequence is TGTGCCAGCTTCCAAGAGACCCAGTACTCC.

The V gene is TRBV30, the J gene TRBJ1-4; the D is unclear. There are 15 residues in the CDR3. Germline CDR1 and CDR2: GTSNPN and SVGIG (reference sequence). V shed 0 bases and J shed 5 bases, with 13 bases lying between them. CDR3 bases: TGTGCCTGGAGTGTAAAACAGACACAGAATGAAAAACTGTTTTTT. This translates into CAWSVKQTQNEKLFF.